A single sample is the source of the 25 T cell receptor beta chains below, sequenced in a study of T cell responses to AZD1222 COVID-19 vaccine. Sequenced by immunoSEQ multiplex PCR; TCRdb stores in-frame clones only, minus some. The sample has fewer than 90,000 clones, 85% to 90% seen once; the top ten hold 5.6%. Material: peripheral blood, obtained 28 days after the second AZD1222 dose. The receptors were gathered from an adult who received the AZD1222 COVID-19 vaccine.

The CDR3 DNA reads TGTGCCAGCAGCCCCCAAGCCGGAAACACTGAAGCTTTCTTT. The encoded protein is CASSPQAGNTEAFF. The V call is TRBV2, the J call TRBJ1-1; D uncertain. The CDR3 length is 14 residues. V gave up 6 bases and J gave up 2 bases, with 13 bases separating them. Germline CDR1 reads SNHLY; CDR2 reads FYNNEI.

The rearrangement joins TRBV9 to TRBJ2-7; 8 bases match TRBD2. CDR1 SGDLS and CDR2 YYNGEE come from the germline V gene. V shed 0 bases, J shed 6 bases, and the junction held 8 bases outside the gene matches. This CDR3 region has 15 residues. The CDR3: CASSVGGSGALEQYF. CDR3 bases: TGTGCCAGCAGCGTAGGAGGTAGCGGGGCCCTCGAGCAGTACTTC.

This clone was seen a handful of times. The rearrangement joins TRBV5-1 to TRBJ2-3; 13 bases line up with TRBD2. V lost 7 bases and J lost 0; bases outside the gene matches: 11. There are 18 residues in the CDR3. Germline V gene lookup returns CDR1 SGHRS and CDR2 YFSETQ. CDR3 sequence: CASCRTSGRETSTDTQYF. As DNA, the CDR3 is TGCGCCAGCTGCAGGACTAGCGGGAGAGAAACTAGCACAGATACGCAGTATTTT.

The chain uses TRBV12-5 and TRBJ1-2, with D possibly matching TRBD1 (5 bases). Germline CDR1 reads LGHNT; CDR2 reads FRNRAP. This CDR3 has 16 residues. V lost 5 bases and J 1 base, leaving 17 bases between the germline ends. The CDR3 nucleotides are TGTGCTAGTGGTAGAAGAACAGGCGGGGGTAACTATGGCTACACCTTC. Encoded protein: CASGRRTGGGNYGYTF.

In DNA, the CDR3 is TGTGCCAGCAGCTTAGGAGCAGGCCTGAACACCGGGGAGCTGTTTTTT. It specifies CASSLGAGLNTGELFF. V gene TRBV5-8 combines with J gene TRBJ2-2; D gene unclear. Trimming stripped 2 bases from V and 1 base from J, with 12 bases between. Germline CDR1 SGHTS, CDR2 YDEGEE. The CDR3 is 16 amino acids.

The CDR3 region has the DNA TGTGCCAGCAGCTTAGGTAACTATGGCTACACCTTC. It is translated as CASSLGNYGYTF. The chain uses TRBV28 and TRBJ1-2; D is undetermined. The CDR3 is 12 residues long. V gave up 6 bases and J gave up 1 base, with 6 bases separating them. Germline loops: CDR1 MDHEN, CDR2 SYDVKM.

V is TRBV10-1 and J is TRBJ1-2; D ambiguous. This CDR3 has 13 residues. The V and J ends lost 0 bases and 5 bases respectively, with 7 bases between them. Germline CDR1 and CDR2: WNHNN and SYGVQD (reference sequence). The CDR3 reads CASSESGRYGYTF. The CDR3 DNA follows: TGCGCCAGCAGTGAGTCGGGTAGATATGGCTACACCTTC.

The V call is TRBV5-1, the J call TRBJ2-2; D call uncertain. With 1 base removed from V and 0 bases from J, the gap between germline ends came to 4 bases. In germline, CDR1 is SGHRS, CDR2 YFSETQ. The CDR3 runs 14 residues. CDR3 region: CASSLSANTGELFF. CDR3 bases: TGCGCCAGCAGCTTGAGCGCGAACACCGGGGAGCTGTTTTTT. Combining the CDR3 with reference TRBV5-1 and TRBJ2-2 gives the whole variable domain KAGVTQTPRYLIKTRGQQVTLSCSPISGHRSVSWYQQTPGQGLQFLFEYFSETQRNKGNFPGRFSGRQFSNSRSEMNVSTLELGDSALYLCASSLSANTGELFFGEGSRLTVL.

The CDR3 DNA sequence: TGTGCCAGCGCCTCAGGTGGCTACCTGAACACTGAAGCTTTCTTT. This encodes CASASGGYLNTEAFF. The chain recombines TRBV9 with TRBJ1-1, with D unclear. Germline CDR1 SGDLS, CDR2 YYNGEE. The CDR3 contains 15 residues. Trimming took off 7 bases at V and 0 bases at J, with 16 bases between the two ends. The full variable domain, its missing parts supplied by reference TRBV9 and TRBJ1-1, is DSGVTQTPKHLITATGQRVTLRCSPRSGDLSVYWYQQSLDQGLQFLIQYYNGEERAKGNILERFSAQQFPDLHSELNLSSLELGDSALYFCASASGGYLNTEAFFGQGTRLTVV.

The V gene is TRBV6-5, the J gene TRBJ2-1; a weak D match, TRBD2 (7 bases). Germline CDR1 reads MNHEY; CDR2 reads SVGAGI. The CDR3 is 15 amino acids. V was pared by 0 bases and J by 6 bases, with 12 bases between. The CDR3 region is CASSYSAGGPNEQFF. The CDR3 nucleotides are TGTGCCAGCAGTTACTCGGCCGGGGGGCCCAATGAGCAGTTCTTC.

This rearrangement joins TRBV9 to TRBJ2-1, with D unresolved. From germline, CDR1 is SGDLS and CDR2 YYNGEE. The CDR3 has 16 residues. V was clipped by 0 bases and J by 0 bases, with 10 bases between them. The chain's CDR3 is CASSVGATSSYNEQFF. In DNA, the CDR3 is TGTGCCAGCAGCGTAGGAGCGACGAGCTCCTACAATGAGCAGTTCTTC.

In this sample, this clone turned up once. For the CDR3, the DNA is TGTGCCAGCACCGTTACGGCGGCAGGGGGGGCACCCCTCCACTTT. Translated, it gives CASTVTAAGGAPLHF. The chain joins TRBV28 to TRBJ1-6, with 7 bases lining up with TRBD1. Per germline, CDR1 MDHEN and CDR2 SYDVKM. Trimming at V came to 7 bases and at J to 11 bases, leaving 14 bases not matched to a gene. The CDR3 contains 15 residues.

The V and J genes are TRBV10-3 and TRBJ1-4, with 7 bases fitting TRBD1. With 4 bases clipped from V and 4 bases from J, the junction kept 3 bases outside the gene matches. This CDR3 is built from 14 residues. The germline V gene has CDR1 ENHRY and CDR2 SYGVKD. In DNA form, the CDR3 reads TGTGCCATCAGTGCGACAGGGTTTAATGAAAAACTGTTTTTT. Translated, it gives CAISATGFNEKLFF.

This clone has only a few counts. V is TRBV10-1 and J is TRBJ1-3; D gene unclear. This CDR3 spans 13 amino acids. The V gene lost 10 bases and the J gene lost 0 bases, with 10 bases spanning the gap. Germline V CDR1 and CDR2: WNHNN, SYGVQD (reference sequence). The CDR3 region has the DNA TGCGCCACCGGATCGGACTCTGGAAACACCATATATTTT. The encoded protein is CATGSDSGNTIYF.

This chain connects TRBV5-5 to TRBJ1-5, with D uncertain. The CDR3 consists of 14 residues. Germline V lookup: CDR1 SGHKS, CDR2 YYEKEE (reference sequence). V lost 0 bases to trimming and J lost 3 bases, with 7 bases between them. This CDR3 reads CASSLGQFNQPQHF. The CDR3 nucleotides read TGTGCCAGCAGCTTGGGCCAGTTCAATCAGCCCCAGCATTTT.

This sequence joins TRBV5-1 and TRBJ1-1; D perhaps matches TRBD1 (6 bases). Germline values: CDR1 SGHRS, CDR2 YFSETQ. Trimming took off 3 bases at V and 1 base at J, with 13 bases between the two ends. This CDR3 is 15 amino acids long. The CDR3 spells CASSSSQGWNTEAFF. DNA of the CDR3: TGCGCCAGCAGCTCCTCACAGGGCTGGAACACTGAAGCTTTCTTT.

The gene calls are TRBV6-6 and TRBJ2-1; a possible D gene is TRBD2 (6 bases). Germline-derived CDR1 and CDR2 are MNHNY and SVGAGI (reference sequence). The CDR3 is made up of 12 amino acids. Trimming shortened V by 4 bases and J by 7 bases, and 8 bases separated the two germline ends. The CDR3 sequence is CASSLGLNEQFF. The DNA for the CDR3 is TGTGCCAGCAGTTTGGGACTTAATGAGCAGTTCTTC.

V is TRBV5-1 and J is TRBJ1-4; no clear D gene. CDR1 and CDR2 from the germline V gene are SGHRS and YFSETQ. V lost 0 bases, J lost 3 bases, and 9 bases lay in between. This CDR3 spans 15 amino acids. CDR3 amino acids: CASSLGQSSNEKLFF. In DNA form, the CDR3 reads TGCGCCAGCAGCTTGGGGCAGAGCTCTAATGAAAAACTGTTTTTT.

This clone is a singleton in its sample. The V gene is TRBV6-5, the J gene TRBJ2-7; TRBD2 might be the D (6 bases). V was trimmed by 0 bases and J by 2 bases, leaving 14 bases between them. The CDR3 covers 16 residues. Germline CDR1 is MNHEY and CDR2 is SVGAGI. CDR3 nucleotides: TGTGCCAGCAGTTACTCCAAGCTCGGGGGAGCCTACGAGCAGTACTTC. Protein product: CASSYSKLGGAYEQYF.

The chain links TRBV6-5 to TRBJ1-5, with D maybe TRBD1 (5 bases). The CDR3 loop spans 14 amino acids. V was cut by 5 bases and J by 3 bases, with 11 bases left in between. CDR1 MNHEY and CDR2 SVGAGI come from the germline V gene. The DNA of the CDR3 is TGTGCCAGCAGTCCAGGGTCCCTCAATCAGCCCCAGCATTTT. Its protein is CASSPGSLNQPQHF.

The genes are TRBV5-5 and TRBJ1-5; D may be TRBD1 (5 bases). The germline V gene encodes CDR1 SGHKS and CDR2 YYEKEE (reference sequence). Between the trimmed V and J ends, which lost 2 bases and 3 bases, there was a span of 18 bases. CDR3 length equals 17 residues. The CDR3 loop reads CASSFGPFTGTNQPQHF. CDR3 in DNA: TGTGCCAGCAGCTTTGGGCCCTTTACGGGGACCAATCAGCCCCAGCATTTT. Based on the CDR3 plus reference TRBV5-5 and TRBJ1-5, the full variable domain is DAGVTQSPTHLIKTRGQQVTLRCSPISGHKSVSWYQQVLGQGPQFIFQYYEKEERGRGNFPDRFSARQFPNYSSELNVNALLLGDSALYLCASSFGPFTGTNQPQHFGDGTRLSIL.

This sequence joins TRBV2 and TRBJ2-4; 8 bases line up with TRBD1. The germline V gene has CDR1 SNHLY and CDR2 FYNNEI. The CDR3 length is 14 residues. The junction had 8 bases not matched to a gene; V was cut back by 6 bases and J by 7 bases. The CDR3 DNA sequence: TGTGCCAGCAGCCTCCGGACAGGGACGAACATTCAGTACTTC. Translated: CASSLRTGTNIQYF.

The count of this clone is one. The CDR3 bases are TGTGCCATCAGGCCGACAGGGATGAACACTGAAGCTTTCTTT. Residues: CAIRPTGMNTEAFF. This rearrangement joins TRBV10-3 to TRBJ1-1; 7 nucleotides match TRBD1. This CDR3 region has 14 residues. Losses at the gene ends were 6 bases for V and 0 bases for J; bases not matched to a gene: 4. Germline V CDR1 and CDR2: ENHRY, SYGVKD.

The CDR3 DNA is TGTGCCAGCAGCCAACGGCGCGGGGACACTGAAGCTTTCTTT. Translating gives CASSQRRGDTEAFF. This sequence joins TRBV11-2 and TRBJ1-1; D remains ambiguous. CDR3 length equals 14 residues. Between the trimmed V and J ends, which lost 5 bases and 3 bases, there was a span of 13 bases. Germline-derived CDR1 and CDR2 are SGHAT and FQNNGV.

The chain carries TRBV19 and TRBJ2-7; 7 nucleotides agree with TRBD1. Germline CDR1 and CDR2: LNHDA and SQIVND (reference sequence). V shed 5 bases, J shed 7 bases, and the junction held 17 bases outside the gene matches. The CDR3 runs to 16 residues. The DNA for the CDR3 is TGTGCCAGTAGTTTCACTGCCGGGACAGCGTCAAGGGAGCAGTACTTC. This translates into CASSFTAGTASREQYF.